The TCR beta chain under discussion was sequenced for a study of shared clonotypes between healthy human individuals. Study-wide findings and caveats: Larger estimated richness was generally recorded for naive subsets relative to memory subsets.

The CDR3 contains 16 residues. V was pared by 3 bases and J by 7 bases, with 12 bases of the junction left unmatched. Germline V CDR1 and CDR2: SGHKS, YYEKEE (reference sequence). Over several immunoSEQ plates, each subset's genomic DNA was distributed in even portions. Method: immunoSEQ multiplex PCR; TCRdb's copy keeps in-frame clones and lacks some. The table records about 590,000 clones, 95% to 96% of them present only once. Terminally differentiated effector memory CD45RA+ cells were excluded from the naive CD8 cells, which were CD45RO-negative and positively selected for CCR7. Within Nashville, Tennessee resided all donors, each a Caucasian adult. With regard to this clone: Antigen unknown.

V usage is TRBV5-5 and J usage is TRBJ1-2, with TRBD1 matching 10 bases. The specimen sequenced was naive CD8+ T cells sorted from blood. The source is a woman aged 25 to 39 in good health. The CDR3 sequence is CASSWERTGGLSGYTF. In nucleotides, the CDR3 is TGTGCCAGCAGCTGGGAACGGACAGGGGGTTTAAGTGGCTACACCTTC.